Listed below are T cell receptor beta chains from one sample, sequenced in a study of blood T cell repertoires in COVID-19. This table comes from immunoSEQ multiplex PCR, and its TCRdb copy is limited to in-frame clones, with some not included. The sample yields 200,000 to 300,000 clones, roughly 86% seen once. Sequencing was performed on peripheral blood. The receptors stem from a woman in her fifties or sixties who had recovered from COVID-19. Each CDR3 is given without its conserved first and last residue.

V,J,CDR3
TRBV5-1,TRBJ2-3,ASSLDRGTSTDTQY
TRBV19,TRBJ1-6,ASSFRGPPYSSPLH
TRBV19,TRBJ2-5,ASSFSGGISQTQY
TRBV5-1,TRBJ2-6,ASSLLSSGANVLT
TRBV7-9,TRBJ1-2,ASSPAARRSYGYT
TRBV2,TRBJ2-7,ASSENRDREYEQY
TRBV2,TRBJ2-3,ASSVRGGVDTQY
TRBV19,TRBJ1-1,ASAASRDTEAF
TRBV9,TRBJ2-3,ASSVEGAGDTQY
TRBV9,TRBJ2-7,ASSVAGTSSYEQY
TRBV2,TRBJ1-5,ASSDRVYGTGGLVSNQPQH
TRBV27,TRBJ2-5,ASRWGGTQY
TRBV6-5,TRBJ2-7,ASTRGGDSYEQY
TRBV28,TRBJ1-5,ASSVQGGQPQH
TRBV18,TRBJ2-7,ASSPGATGTGSYEQY
TRBV5-1,TRBJ2-1,ASSLDTTYNEQF
TRBV15,TRBJ2-7,ATSRDPRGAEQY
TRBV9,TRBJ2-3,ASSPLVAGGGDTQY
TRBV7-3,TRBJ2-2,ASSQGGQILTGELF
TRBV29-1,TRBJ1-1,SVAGGNTEAF
TRBV27,TRBJ2-6,ASSLRRGLETGANVLT
TRBV5-1,TRBJ2-7,ASSSDGGSYEQY
TRBV4-1,TRBJ2-3,ASSQFRTSGVSDTQY
TRBV19,TRBJ1-1,ASRSRGGNTEAF
TRBV27,TRBJ1-5,ASSSPNQPQH
TRBV3-1/TRBV3-2,TRBJ1-2,ASSQGQVRTPYGYT
TRBV6-2/TRBV6-3,TRBJ2-1,ASSYSAYNEQF
TRBV24-1,TRBJ2-1,ATSDSVHRDRPF
TRBV7-8,TRBJ2-3,ASTPISGFPDTQY
TRBV7-6,TRBJ1-3,ASSLLGQAGNTIY
TRBV27,TRBJ2-5,ASSFAGGKETQY
TRBV21-1,TRBJ2-3,ASSKSSGGLLSTDTQY